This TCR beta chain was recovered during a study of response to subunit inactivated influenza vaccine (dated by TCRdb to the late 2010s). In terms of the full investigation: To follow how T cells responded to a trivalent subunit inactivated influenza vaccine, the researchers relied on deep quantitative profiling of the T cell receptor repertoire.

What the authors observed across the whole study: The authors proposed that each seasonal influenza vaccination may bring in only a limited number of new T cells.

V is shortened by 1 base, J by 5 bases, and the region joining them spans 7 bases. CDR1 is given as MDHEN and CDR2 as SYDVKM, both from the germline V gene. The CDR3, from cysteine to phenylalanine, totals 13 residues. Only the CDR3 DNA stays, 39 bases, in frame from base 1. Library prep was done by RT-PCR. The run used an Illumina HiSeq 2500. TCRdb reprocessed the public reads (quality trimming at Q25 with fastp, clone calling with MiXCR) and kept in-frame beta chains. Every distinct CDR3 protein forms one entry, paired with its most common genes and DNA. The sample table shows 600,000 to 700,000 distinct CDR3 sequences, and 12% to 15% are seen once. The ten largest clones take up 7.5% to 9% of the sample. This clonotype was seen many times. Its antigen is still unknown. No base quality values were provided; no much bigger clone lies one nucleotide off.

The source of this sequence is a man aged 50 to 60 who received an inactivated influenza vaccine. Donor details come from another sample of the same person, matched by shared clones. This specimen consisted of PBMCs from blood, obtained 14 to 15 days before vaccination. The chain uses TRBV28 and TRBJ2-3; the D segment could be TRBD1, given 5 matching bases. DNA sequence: TGTGCCAGCAGTTTATCAGGGATAGATACGCAGTATTTT. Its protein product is CASSLSGIDTQYF.